The T cell receptor beta chain described here comes from a study of beta chain features in type 1 diabetes. Sequencing targeted expressed TCRB transcripts, as all isolated RNA had been reverse transcribed. Repertoires were generated with immunoSEQ multiplex PCR, while TCRdb's copy carries only in-frame clones and drops some. Of about 930,000 clones detected, about a sixth appear once; the ten largest clones hold 0.023%. In its sample, this clone was seen a few times. This specimen includes other DNA sequences encoding the same CDR3. Per the germline V gene, CDR1 is SGHTA and CDR2 is FQGTGA. The V end lost 5 bases, the J end lost 0 bases, and 9 bases lay between the germline ends. The length of the CDR3 is 14 residues.

The sample taken for sequencing was naive CD4+ T cells from blood. V and J are TRBV7-3 and TRBJ2-3; a possible D gene is TRBD2 (6 bases). This receptor was identified in a woman between 18 and 29 years old in good health. CDR3 amino acids: CASSLGLSTDTQYF. For the CDR3, the DNA is TGTGCCAGCAGCCTGGGACTTAGCACAGATACGCAGTATTTT.